The 11 T cell receptor beta chains below were found in one sample sequenced in a study of breast tumors, draining lymph nodes, adjacent tissues (dated by TCRdb to the mid-2010s). Lymph node samples were obtained from the axillary draining lymph nodes of breast cancer patients. Library preparation employed multiplex PCR. The reads were generated on an Illumina HiSeq 2000. TCRdb handled the public reads itself, with Q25 trimming in fastp and clone calling in MiXCR, and kept productive beta chains. Rows with one shared CDR3 protein collapse into an entry with the most common genes and DNA. In this sample the table shows fewer than 150,000 distinct CDR3 sequences, 21% of which occur a single time. Roughly 2.2% of the sample is held by the ten biggest clonotypes. The specimen sequenced was axillary lymph node tissue. The receptor source for this set is a female donor with breast cancer. Some clones in this sample may be carry-over from other donors' samples.

Comments on this clonotype: This may be a read error: a much more frequent sequence differs by one nucleotide. The chain is built from TRBV9 and TRBJ2-1; D is unclear. The CDR3 extends over 13 amino acids. V was cut by 4 bases and J by 7 bases, with 12 bases left in between. Germline V gene sequence: CDR1 SGDLS, CDR2 YYNGEE. The CDR3 here is CASSIAPTNEQFF. The CDR3 DNA reads TGTGCCAGCAGCATAGCCCCGACTAATGAGCAGTTCTTC.

This clonotype was counted once. Since the CDR3 does not end with the conserved phenylalanine or tryptophan, this likely comes from a read error. In DNA, the CDR3 is TGTGCCAGCAGTTCACAGGGACAGATCAATCAGCCCCAGCATTCT. This sequence encodes CASSSQGQINQPQHS. The V call is TRBV27, the J call TRBJ1-5, with TRBD1 matching over 7 bases. Per the germline V gene, CDR1 is MNHEY and CDR2 is SMNVEV (reference sequence). Trimming removed 4 bases from V and 3 bases from J; junction bases left unmatched: 6. The CDR3 loop spans 15 amino acids.

This clonotype came up once. The V call is TRBV7-9, the J call TRBJ2-7; 13 bases fit TRBD2. This CDR3 has 17 amino acids. V trimming: 5 bases; J trimming: 0 bases; junction bases outside the gene matches: 7. The germline CDR1 and CDR2 sequences are SEHNR and FQNEAQ (reference sequence). The CDR3 DNA follows: TGTGCCAGCAGCACACCACTAGCGGGAGGGATCTCCTACGAGCAGTACTTC. Amino acid sequence: CASSTPLAGGISYEQYF.

About this clonotype: A much larger clone differs from this one at a single base, so this may be a read error. This sequence joins TRBV24-1 and TRBJ1-5; tentatively, D is TRBD1 (5 bases). Trimming removed 4 bases from V and 6 bases from J, with 9 bases in between. Germline values: CDR1 KGHDR, CDR2 SFDVKD. The CDR3 runs 13 residues. As DNA, the CDR3 is TGTGCCACCAGTGAGAGGGGCAGTCAGCCCCAGCATTTT. It codes for CATSERGSQPQHF.

As for this clonotype: A read error may explain this, as a much larger clone is one base away. The genes are TRBV5-5 and TRBJ2-7, with a weak D call TRBD1 (6 bases). Deletions cut 2 bases from V and 6 bases from J, with 12 bases between. Germline CDR1 is SGHKS and CDR2 is YYEKEE (reference sequence). CDR3 length: 13 amino acids. CDR3 amino acids: CASSLQGFCEQYF. In DNA, the CDR3 is TGTGCCAGCAGCTTACAGGGTTTCTGCGAGCAGTACTTC. The entire variable domain, with the rest obtained from reference TRBV5-5 and TRBJ2-7, is as follows: DAGVTQSPTHLIKTRGQQVTLRCSPISGHKSVSWYQQVLGQGPQFIFQYYEKEERGRGNFPDRFSARQFPNYSSELNVNALLLGDSALYLCASSLQGFCEQYFGPGTRLTVT.

In this sample, this clonotype turned up many times. The chain joins TRBV3-1 to TRBJ2-3, with 9 bases lining up with TRBD2. Trimming removed 3 bases from V and 3 bases from J; junction bases left unmatched: 7. The germline gives CDR1 LGHDT, CDR2 YNNKEL (reference sequence). The CDR3 consists of 16 residues. Here the CDR3 reads CASSQSSGSLTDTQYF. The CDR3, as DNA: TGTGCCAGCAGCCAGAGTAGCGGGAGCTTGACAGATACGCAGTATTTT.

This clonotype turned up a few times. This rearrangement joins TRBV6-2 or TRBV6-3 to TRBJ2-1; 9 nucleotides line up with TRBD2. The CDR3 extends over 12 amino acids. CDR1 and CDR2 from the germline V gene are MNHEY and SVGEGT. The CDR3: CVAGGTYNEQFF. The CDR3 DNA is TGTGTCGCGGGAGGGACCTACAATGAGCAGTTCTTC.

Ten or more counts support this clonotype. The chain links TRBV6-7 to TRBJ2-7, with 7 bases lining up with TRBD2. TRBV6-7 is annotated as an ORF whose role is uncertain. This CDR3 is 21 amino acids long. Trimming at V came to 0 bases and at J to 6 bases, leaving 26 bases not matched to a gene. DNA of the CDR3: TGTGCCAGCAGTTACTCGATTTTCCGGGCTAGCGGATCCTATAATACGTGCGAGCAGTACTTC. Its translation is CASSYSIFRASGSYNTCEQYF.

This clonotype has at least ten counts. The gene calls are TRBV2 and TRBJ2-7; TRBD1 aligns across 7 bases. V shed 6 bases and J 1 base; nucleotides not matched to a gene: 6. The CDR3 consists of 14 residues. The germline gives CDR1 SNHLY, CDR2 FYNNEI. CDR3 loop: CASREQGSSYEQYF. CDR3 bases: TGTGCCAGCAGAGAACAGGGGTCGTCCTACGAGCAGTACTTC.

This clonotype showed up many times. The gene calls are TRBV5-6 and TRBJ2-7, with D perhaps matching TRBD2 (6 bases). This CDR3 is built from 15 residues. Trimming took off 1 base at V and 2 bases at J, with 13 bases between the two ends. Germline CDR1 reads SGHDT; CDR2 reads YYEEEE. The DNA for the CDR3 is TGTGCCAGCAGCTTGTTTCTCGGGGGTGCCTACGAGCAGTACTTC. Translating it yields CASSLFLGGAYEQYF.

The sample holds many counts of this clonotype. V and J are TRBV18 and TRBJ2-1, with 7 bases matching TRBD2. The V gene end was trimmed by 4 bases and the J gene end by 9 bases; junction bases not matched to a gene: 9. The CDR3 is 14 residues long. Germline lookup yields CDR1 KGHSH and CDR2 LQKENI. The CDR3 DNA reads as TGTGCCAGCTCACGGGACTACCAAGAGGGTGAGCAGTTCTTC. This encodes CASSRDYQEGEQFF.